These T cell receptor beta chains were read from a single sample in a study of blood T cells in healthy people across ages. TCRdb reprocessed the 5' RACE reads via MiXCR and lists one record per CDR3 protein. The profile shows some 1.5 million distinct CDR3 sequences, about 28% of them singletons. The sample taken for sequencing was blood. All receptors come from a woman in her thirties in good health. The CDR3 runs from the conserved cysteine through the conserved F or W. D genes are given only for firm matches. A row's size may be missing; if present it is once, few, many or a size class.

NA TRBJ2-2 NA TRBV10-3 CAISFTVLLAANTGELFF TGTGCCATCAGTTTCACGGTTTTGTTAGCGGCGAACACCGGGGAGCTGTTTTTT
TRBD2 TRBJ2-3 NA TRBV5-1 CASSLAELAGDYTQYF TGCGCCAGCAGCTTGGCCGAGCTAGCGGGGGACTATACGCAGTATTTT
NA TRBJ1-5 NA TRBV6-1 CASSELPGLLNQPQHF TGTGCCAGCAGTGAACTACCGGGGCTACTCAATCAGCCCCAGCATTTT
TRBD1 TRBJ2-1 NA TRBV29-1 CSVAGDSEGNERFF TGCAGCGTTGCCGGGGACAGCGAAGGCAATGAGCGGTTCTTC
NA TRBJ2-1 many TRBV12-5 CASGVDGSSYNEQFF TGTGCTAGTGGGGTCGACGGGAGCTCCTACAATGAGCAGTTCTTC
TRBD2 TRBJ2-3 NA TRBV20-1 CSARGTSLADTQYF TGCAGTGCTAGGGGGACTAGCTTGGCAGATACGCAGTATTTT
TRBD1 TRBJ2-1 few TRBV25-1 CASSDAPGQGANEQFF TGTGCCAGCAGTGATGCACCGGGACAGGGGGCGAATGAGCAGTTCTTC
TRBD1 TRBJ2-6 many TRBV6-1 CASRDPGQGMSGANVLTF TGTGCCAGCAGGGATCCCGGACAGGGCATGTCTGGGGCCAACGTCCTGACTTTC
TRBD2 TRBJ2-1 few TRBV29-1 CSAQEVAGNEQFF TGCAGCGCCCAGGAGGTAGCGGGAAATGAGCAGTTCTTC
TRBD1 TRBJ1-2 few TRBV10-3 CAISGDRVGYGYTF TGTGCCATCAGCGGGGACAGGGTAGGCTATGGCTACACCTTC
TRBD1 TRBJ2-7 many TRBV5-1 CASSFTGVYEQYF TGCGCCAGCAGCTTTACAGGGGTCTACGAGCAGTACTTC